This is a list of T cell receptor beta chains from one sample in a study of early T cells in non-severe SARS-CoV-2 infection. TCRdb re-derived calls from the 5' RACE reads in MiXCR, one entry per CDR3 protein. The sample lists 35,000 to 45,000 distinct CDR3 sequences, under 7.5% occurring once. The sequences come from whole blood, collected at baseline. The receptors come from an adult who was a healthcare worker with PCR-confirmed SARS-CoV-2 infection or an uninfected control (not recorded which). Each CDR3 is given with its conserved first and last residue. D genes are given only for firm matches. Clone size is not always given. Where it is, it says once, few, many or a class for expanded clones.

TRBV6-6	TRBJ1-2	many	TRBD1	CASNPDRGRKGYTF	TGTGCCAGCAACCCGGACAGGGGGCGGAAGGGCTACACCTTC
TRBV2	TRBJ2-3	many	TRBD2	CASRPGLAGTDTQYF	TGTGCCAGCAGACCAGGACTAGCGGGCACAGATACGCAGTATTTT
TRBV5-1	TRBJ2-5	-	-	CASSLEREGETQYF	TGCGCCAGCAGCTTGGAAAGAGAGGGGGAGACCCAGTACTTC
TRBV2	TRBJ1-2	many	TRBD1	CATDRGDSDGYTF	TGTGCCACAGACAGGGGGGACAGCGATGGCTACACCTTC
TRBV6-1	TRBJ2-6	-	-	CASSREASGANVLTF	TGTGCCAGCAGTAGGGAGGCGTCTGGGGCCAACGTCCTGACTTTC
TRBV7-9	TRBJ2-1	many	-	CASSYPGRYNEQFF	TGTGCCAGCAGCTACCCAGGAAGGTACAATGAGCAGTTCTTC
TRBV7-2	TRBJ1-1	many	-	CASSLVAGYSGAFF	TGTGCCAGCAGCTTAGTTGCTGGGTATTCAGGAGCTTTCTTT
TRBV18	TRBJ2-7	many	TRBD2	CASSNAGGAYEQYF	TGTGCCAGCTCCAATGCGGGGGGCGCCTACGAGCAGTACTTC
TRBV7-2	TRBJ2-3	many	-	CASSPDSARNTDTQYF	TGTGCCAGCAGCCCTGATAGCGCCCGCAACACAGATACGCAGTATTTT
TRBV7-6	TRBJ2-1	many	-	CASSSGSYNEQFF	TGTGCCAGCAGCTCCGGGAGTTACAATGAGCAGTTCTTC
TRBV6-2/TRBV6-3	TRBJ2-2	-	-	CASTTIANTGELFF	TGTGCCAGCACCACTATCGCGAACACCGGGGAGCTGTTTTTT
TRBV11-2	TRBJ2-2	many	-	CASSLGPGELFF	TGTGCCAGCAGCCTGGGCCCCGGGGAGCTGTTTTTT
TRBV6-6	TRBJ2-1	many	-	CASSPGQGSTYNEQFF	TGTGCCAGCAGTCCCGGGCAGGGGAGTACCTACAATGAGCAGTTCTTC
TRBV6-2/TRBV6-3	TRBJ1-5	many	-	CASNPGAKNQPQHF	TGTGCCAGCAACCCGGGCGCCAAAAATCAGCCCCAGCATTTT
TRBV10-1	TRBJ2-2	many	TRBD1	CASSGGQGAGELFF	TGCGCCAGCAGTGGGGGACAGGGGGCCGGGGAGCTGTTTTTT
TRBV18	TRBJ2-7	-	-	CASSPPPEQYF	TGTGCCAGCTCACCCCCCCCCGAGCAGTACTTC
TRBV5-5	TRBJ2-5	-	-	CASSYNATQYF	TGTGCCAGCAGCTATAATGCGACCCAGTACTTC
TRBV12-3/TRBV12-4	TRBJ2-7	-	-	CASSRGWGYEQYF	TGTGCCAGCAGTCGGGGGTGGGGCTACGAGCAGTACTTC
TRBV11-2	TRBJ1-2	-	TRBD1	CASSFAPLGTAYGYTF	TGTGCCAGCAGCTTCGCGCCCCTTGGGACAGCCTATGGCTACACCTTC
TRBV6-5	TRBJ2-1	few	-	CASSYGGYNEQFF	TGTGCCAGCAGTTACGGGGGTTACAATGAGCAGTTCTTC
TRBV12-3/TRBV12-4	TRBJ2-3	many	TRBD2	CASSRSGKGTDTQYF	TGTGCCAGCAGCCGTAGCGGGAAAGGCACAGATACGCAGTATTTT
TRBV7-8	TRBJ1-5	-	-	CASSPGTHSNQPQHF	TGTGCCAGCAGCCCAGGGACACATAGCAATCAGCCCCAGCATTTT
TRBV29-1	TRBJ1-2	-	-	CSVTTGEPTYGYTF	TGCAGCGTTACAACAGGCGAACCTACGTATGGCTACACCTTC